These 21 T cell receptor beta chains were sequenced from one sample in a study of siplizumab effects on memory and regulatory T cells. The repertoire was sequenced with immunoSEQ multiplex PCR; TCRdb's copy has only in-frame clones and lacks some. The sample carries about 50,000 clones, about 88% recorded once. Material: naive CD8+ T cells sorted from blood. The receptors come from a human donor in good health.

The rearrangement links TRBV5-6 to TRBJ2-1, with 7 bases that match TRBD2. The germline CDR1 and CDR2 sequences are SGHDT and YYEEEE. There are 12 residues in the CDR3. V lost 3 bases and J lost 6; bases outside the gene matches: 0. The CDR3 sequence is CASSWTSNEQFF. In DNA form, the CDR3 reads TGTGCCAGCAGCTGGACTAGCAATGAGCAGTTCTTC. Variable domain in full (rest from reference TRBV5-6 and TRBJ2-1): DAGVTQSPTHLIKTRGQQVTLRCSPKSGHDTVSWYQQALGQGPQFIFQYYEEEERQRGNFPDRFSGHQFPNYSSELNVNALLLGDSALYLCASSWTSNEQFFGPGTRLTVL.

CDR3 loop: CASSRRTSGFGEQFF. The CDR3 DNA sequence: TGTGCCAGCAGCCGACGGACTAGCGGGTTCGGTGAGCAGTTCTTC. The rearrangement links TRBV14 to TRBJ2-1; 11 bases line up with TRBD2. The germline gives CDR1 SGHDN, CDR2 FVKESK. V trimming: 4 bases; J trimming: 9 bases; junction bases outside the gene matches: 8. This CDR3 has 15 residues.

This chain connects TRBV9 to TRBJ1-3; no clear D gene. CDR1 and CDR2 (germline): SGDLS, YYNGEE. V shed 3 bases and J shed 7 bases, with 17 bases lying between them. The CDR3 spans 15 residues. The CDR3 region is CASSDNPHYGNTIYF. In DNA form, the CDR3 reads TGTGCCAGCAGCGACAATCCGCATTACGGGAACACCATATATTTT.

The CDR3 sequence: CASSSRVRETQYF. CDR3 DNA sequence: TGTGCCAGCAGCAGTCGGGTGAGGGAGACCCAGTACTTC. V is TRBV6-5 and J is TRBJ2-5; no definite D call. With 6 bases removed from V and 5 bases from J, the gap between germline ends came to 13 bases. The CDR3 spans 13 residues. Germline V gene lookup returns CDR1 MNHEY and CDR2 SVGAGI.

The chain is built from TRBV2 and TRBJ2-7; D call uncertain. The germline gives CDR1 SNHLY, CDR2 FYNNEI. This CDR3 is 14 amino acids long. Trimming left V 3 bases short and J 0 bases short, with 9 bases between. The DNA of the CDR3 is TGTGCCAGCAGTGAGGGCAGATTCTCCTACGAGCAGTACTTC. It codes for CASSEGRFSYEQYF.

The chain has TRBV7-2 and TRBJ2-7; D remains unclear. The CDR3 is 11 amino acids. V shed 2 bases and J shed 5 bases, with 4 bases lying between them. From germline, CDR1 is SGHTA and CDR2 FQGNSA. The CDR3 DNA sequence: TGTGCCAGCAGCTTATCAGACGAGCAGTACTTC. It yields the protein CASSLSDEQYF.

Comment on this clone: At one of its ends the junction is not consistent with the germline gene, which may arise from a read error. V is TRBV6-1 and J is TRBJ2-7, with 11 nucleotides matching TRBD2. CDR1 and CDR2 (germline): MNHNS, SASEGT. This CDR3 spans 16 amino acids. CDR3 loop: CAISEATSGAKYEQYF. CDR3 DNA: TGTGCCATCAGTGAGGCGACTAGCGGGGCCAAATACGAGCAGTACTTC.

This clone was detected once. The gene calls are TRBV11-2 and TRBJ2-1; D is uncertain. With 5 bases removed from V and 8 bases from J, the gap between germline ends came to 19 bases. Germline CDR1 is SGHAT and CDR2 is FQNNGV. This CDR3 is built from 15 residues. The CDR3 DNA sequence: TGTGCCAGCAGCCCTACCCCGAGGCCCTGGGATGAGCAGTTCTTC. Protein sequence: CASSPTPRPWDEQFF.

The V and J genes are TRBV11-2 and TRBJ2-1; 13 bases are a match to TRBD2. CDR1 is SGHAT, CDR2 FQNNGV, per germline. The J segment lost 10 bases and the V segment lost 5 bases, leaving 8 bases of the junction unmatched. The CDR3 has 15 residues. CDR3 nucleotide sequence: TGTGCCAGCAGCCCTAGGCGGACTAGCGGGGGCGAGCAGTTCTTC. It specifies CASSPRRTSGGEQFF.

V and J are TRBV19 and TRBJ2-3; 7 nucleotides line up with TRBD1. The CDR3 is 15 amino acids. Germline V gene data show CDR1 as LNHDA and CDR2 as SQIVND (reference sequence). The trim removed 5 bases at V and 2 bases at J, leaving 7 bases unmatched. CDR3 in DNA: TGTGCCAGTAGTGCCGGGACAGACGTCACAGATACGCAGTATTTT. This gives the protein CASSAGTDVTDTQYF.

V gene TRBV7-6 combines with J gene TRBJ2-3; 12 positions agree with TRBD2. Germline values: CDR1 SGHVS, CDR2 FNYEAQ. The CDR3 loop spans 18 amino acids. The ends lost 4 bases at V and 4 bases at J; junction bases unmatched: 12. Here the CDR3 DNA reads TGTGCCAGCAGCTCCCACCCTCAGACTAGCGGGAGCTCAGATACGCAGTATTTT. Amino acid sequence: CASSSHPQTSGSSDTQYF.

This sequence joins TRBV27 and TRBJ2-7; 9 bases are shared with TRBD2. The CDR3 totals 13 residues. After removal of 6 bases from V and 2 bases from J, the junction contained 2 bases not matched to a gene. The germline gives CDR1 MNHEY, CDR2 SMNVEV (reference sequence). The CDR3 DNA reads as TGTGCCAGCAGCTGGACTAGCGCCTACGAGCAGTACTTC. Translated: CASSWTSAYEQYF.

The CDR3 nucleotides read TGTGCCAGCAGCGTAGAAGGGGGCTTAACTAATGAAAAACTGTTTTTT. Its protein product is CASSVEGGLTNEKLFF. The chain is built from TRBV9 and TRBJ1-4; 7 bases align to TRBD1. Losses at the gene ends were 0 bases for V and 1 base for J; bases not matched to a gene: 3. Per germline, CDR1 SGDLS and CDR2 YYNGEE. The CDR3 runs 16 residues.

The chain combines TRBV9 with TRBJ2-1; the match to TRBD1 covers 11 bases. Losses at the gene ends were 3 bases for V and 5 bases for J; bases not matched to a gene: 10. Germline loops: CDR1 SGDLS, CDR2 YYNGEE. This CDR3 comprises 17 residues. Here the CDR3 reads CASSADSDRGLDNEQFF. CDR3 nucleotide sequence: TGTGCCAGCAGCGCGGACTCGGACAGGGGGCTCGACAATGAGCAGTTCTTC.

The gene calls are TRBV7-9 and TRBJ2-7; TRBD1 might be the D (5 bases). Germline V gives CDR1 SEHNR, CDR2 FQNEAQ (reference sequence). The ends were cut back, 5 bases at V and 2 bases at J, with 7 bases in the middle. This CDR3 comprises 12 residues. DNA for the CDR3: TGTGCCAGCAGCGAGACAGCCTACGAGCAGTACTTC. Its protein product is CASSETAYEQYF. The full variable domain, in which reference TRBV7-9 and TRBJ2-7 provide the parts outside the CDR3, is DTGVSQNPRHKITKRGQNVTFRCDPISEHNRLYWYRQTLGQGPEFLTYFQNEAQLEKSRLLSDRFSAERPKGSFSTLEIQRTEQGDSAMYLCASSETAYEQYFGPGTRLTVT.

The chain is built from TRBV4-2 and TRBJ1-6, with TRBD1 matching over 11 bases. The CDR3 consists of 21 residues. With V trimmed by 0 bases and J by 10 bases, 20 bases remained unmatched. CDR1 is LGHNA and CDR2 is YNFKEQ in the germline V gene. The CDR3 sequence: CASSQDSVLNRDRGWGSPLHF. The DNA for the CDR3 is TGTGCCAGCAGCCAAGATAGCGTCCTTAACCGGGACAGGGGGTGGGGATCACCCCTCCACTTT.

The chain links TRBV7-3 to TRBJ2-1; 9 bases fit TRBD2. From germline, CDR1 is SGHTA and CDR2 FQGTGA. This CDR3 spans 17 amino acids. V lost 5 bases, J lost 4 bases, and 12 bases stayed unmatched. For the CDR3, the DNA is TGTGCCAGCAGCCAGTATGGCAGTGCGGGAGGGTACAATGAGCAGTTCTTC. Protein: CASSQYGSAGGYNEQFF.

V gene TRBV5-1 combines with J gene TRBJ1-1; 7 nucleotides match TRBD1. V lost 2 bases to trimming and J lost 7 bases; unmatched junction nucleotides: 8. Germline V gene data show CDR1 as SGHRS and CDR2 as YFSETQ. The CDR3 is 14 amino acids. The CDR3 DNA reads TGCGCCAGCAGCTTCGGGACAGCCACTCTTGAAGCTTTCTTT. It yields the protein CASSFGTATLEAFF. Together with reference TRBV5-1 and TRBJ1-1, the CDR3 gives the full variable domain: KAGVTQTPRYLIKTRGQQVTLSCSPISGHRSVSWYQQTPGQGLQFLFEYFSETQRNKGNFPGRFSGRQFSNSRSEMNVSTLELGDSALYLCASSFGTATLEAFFGQGTRLTVV.

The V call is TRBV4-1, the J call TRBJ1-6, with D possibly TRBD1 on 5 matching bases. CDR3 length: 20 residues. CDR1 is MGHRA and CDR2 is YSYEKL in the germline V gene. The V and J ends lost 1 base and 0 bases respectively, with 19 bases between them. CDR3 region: CASSQVGGARGGSYNSPLHF. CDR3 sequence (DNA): TGCGCCAGCAGCCAAGTTGGAGGGGCCAGAGGAGGCTCCTATAATTCACCCCTCCACTTT.

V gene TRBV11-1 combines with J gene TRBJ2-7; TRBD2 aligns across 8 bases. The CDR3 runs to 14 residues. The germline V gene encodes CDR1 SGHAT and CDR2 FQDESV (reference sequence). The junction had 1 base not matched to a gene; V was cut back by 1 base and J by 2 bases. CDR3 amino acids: CASSLVGGAYEQYF. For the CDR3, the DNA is TGTGCCAGCAGCTTAGTCGGGGGGGCCTACGAGCAGTACTTC.

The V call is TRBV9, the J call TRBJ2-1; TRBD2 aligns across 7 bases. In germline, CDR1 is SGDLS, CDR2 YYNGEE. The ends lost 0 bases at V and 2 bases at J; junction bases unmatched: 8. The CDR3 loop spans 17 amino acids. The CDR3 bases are TGTGCCAGCAGCGTAGGCTCGGGAGGACCACCCTACAATGAGCAGTTCTTC. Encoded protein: CASSVGSGGPPYNEQFF. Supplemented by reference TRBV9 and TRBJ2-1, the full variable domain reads DSGVTQTPKHLITATGQRVTLRCSPRSGDLSVYWYQQSLDQGLQFLIQYYNGEERAKGNILERFSAQQFPDLHSELNLSSLELGDSALYFCASSVGSGGPPYNEQFFGPGTRLTVL.